Below, 9 T cell receptor beta chains from the same sample are listed, as sequenced in a study of vaccination effects on CD4 cells after COVID-19. Sequenced by immunoSEQ multiplex PCR; TCRdb stores in-frame clones only, minus some. The sample carries around 35,000 clones, roughly 66% recorded once. Prior to sequencing, the ViraFEST assay stimulated PBMC with viral peptide pools, which expanded the antigen-specific CD4+ T cells. At the end of 10 days of culture, CD4+ T cells were isolated. Nucleocapsid antibodies were negative in the vaccine recipients, who had never had SARS-CoV-2 infection. Their cognate antigens are unknown. The sequencing here drew on CD4+ T cells from PBMCs cultured with HCoV-OC43 spike peptides, taken before COVID-19 vaccination. The subset was: HCoV-OC43 spike overlapping peptide pool stimulation. The source of these receptors is a human donor who received a COVID-19 vaccine.

This clone showed up just a few times. This sequence joins TRBV5-1 and TRBJ2-1; 7 positions match TRBD1. Unmatched junction bases numbered 5, after V lost 1 base and J lost 4 bases. Germline CDR1 SGHRS, CDR2 YFSETQ. This CDR3 is built from 15 residues. Here the CDR3 reads CASSLRTGSYNEQFF. CDR3 nucleotide sequence: TGCGCCAGCAGCTTGAGGACAGGCTCATACAATGAGCAGTTCTTC.

The V call is TRBV5-1, the J call TRBJ2-1, with 14 bases identical to TRBD2. The CDR3 totals 14 residues. The V gene's germline CDR1 is SGHRS and CDR2 YFSETQ. Trimming cost V 4 bases and J 15 bases; bases outside gene matches: 9. The CDR3: CASSEGLAGGYGFF. In DNA, the CDR3 is TGCGCCAGCAGCGAAGGACTAGCGGGGGGTTATGGGTTCTTC.

The genes are TRBV5-4 and TRBJ2-7; 9 nucleotides align to TRBD1. The trim removed 0 bases at V and 3 bases at J, leaving 1 base unmatched. CDR1 and CDR2 (germline): SGHNT, YYREEE (reference sequence). The CDR3 loop spans 14 amino acids. CDR3 residues: CASSLGTGVYEQYF. CDR3 DNA: TGTGCCAGCAGCTTGGGGACAGGGGTCTACGAGCAGTACTTC. The variable domain in full, with the rest retrieved from reference TRBV5-4 and TRBJ2-7, is ETGVTQSPTHLIKTRGQQVTLRCSSQSGHNTVSWYQQALGQGPQFIFQYYREEENGRGNFPPRFSGLQFPNYSSELNVNALELDDSALYLCASSLGTGVYEQYFGPGTRLTVT.

The rearrangement links TRBV28 to TRBJ2-7; 8 bases are a match to TRBD1. Germline V gives CDR1 MDHEN, CDR2 SYDVKM. The junction had 6 bases not matched to a gene; V was cut back by 6 bases and J by 2 bases. The CDR3 is 14 amino acids. The CDR3 DNA reads TGTGCCAGCAGAGCCGGGACAGGCCCCTACGAGCAGTACTTC. Translated: CASRAGTGPYEQYF.

This chain uses TRBV5-1 with TRBJ1-1, with a weak D call TRBD1 (5 bases). The CDR3 loop spans 17 amino acids. Trimming pared 2 bases from V and 4 bases from J, leaving 21 bases between. CDR1 and CDR2 from the germline V gene are SGHRS and YFSETQ. CDR3 DNA sequence: TGCGCCAGCAGCTTATCCCCCGGGGCCCCCTTAAGCACTGAAGCTTTCTTT. Translating gives CASSLSPGAPLSTEAFF.

There are a few counts of this clone. The chain is built from TRBV5-5 and TRBJ1-2; D not certain. The CDR3 is made up of 13 amino acids. Germline assignment: CDR1 SGHKS and CDR2 YYEKEE (reference sequence). V was pared by 4 bases and J by 3 bases, with 10 bases between. CDR3 nucleotide sequence: TGTGCCAGCAGCATGGACGGATACTATGGCTACACCTTC. This sequence encodes CASSMDGYYGYTF.

The chain has TRBV11-3 and TRBJ2-3, with 7 bases that match TRBD1. In germline, CDR1 is SGHNT, CDR2 YENEEA. This CDR3 contains 18 residues. J lost 0 bases, V lost 3 bases, and 12 bases had no gene match. CDR3 in DNA: TGTGCCAGCAGCTTGCATCGTTTAGGGGACAGTAGCACAGATACGCAGTATTTT. As protein: CASSLHRLGDSSTDTQYF.

The V gene is TRBV2, the J gene TRBJ1-2, with D perhaps TRBD1 (5 bases). With 7 bases removed from V and 6 bases from J, the gap between germline ends came to 18 bases. CDR3 length: 14 amino acids. Germline loops: CDR1 SNHLY, CDR2 FYNNEI. The CDR3 nucleotides are TGTGCCAGCATTAAGGACCATGGGGGAGATGGCTACACCTTC. It is translated as CASIKDHGGDGYTF.

This clone has a handful of counts. V and J are TRBV6-5 and TRBJ1-6; tentative D call: TRBD1 (6 bases). The CDR3 totals 15 residues. Trimming took off 6 bases at V and 5 bases at J, with 14 bases between the two ends. Germline-derived CDR1 and CDR2 are MNHEY and SVGAGI. CDR3 sequence reads: CASRKQGVDNSPLHF. The CDR3 DNA is TGTGCCAGCAGAAAACAGGGCGTAGATAATTCACCCCTCCACTTT.